The 3 T cell receptor beta chains listed next were all sequenced from one sample in a study of cytomegalovirus exposure and HLA in healthy donors. The study ran its PCR with 60 Vbeta and 13 Jbeta primers. The protocol was immunoSEQ multiplex PCR, while the TCRdb copy is restricted to in-frame clones and leaves out a portion. The sample shows around 240,000 clones, roughly 82% of them seen only once. The sequencing sample was made of PBMCs. These TCRs come from a woman in her forties in good health and CMV-seropositive.

This chain joins TRBV25-1 and TRBJ1-1; D possibly corresponds to TRBD1 (6 bases). V lost 4 bases and J 6 bases, leaving 12 bases between the germline ends. The CDR3 covers 13 residues. Germline assignment: CDR1 MGHDK and CDR2 SYGVNS. This chain's CDR3 is CASSANRDPEAFF. The CDR3 DNA sequence: TGTGCCAGCAGTGCGAACAGGGACCCTGAAGCTTTCTTT.

This clone was seen only once. This rearrangement joins TRBV30 to TRBJ2-7; D is uncertain. V was trimmed by 0 bases and J by 0 bases, leaving 9 bases between them. The CDR3 covers 14 residues. Germline V gene sequence: CDR1 GTSNPN, CDR2 SVGIG (reference sequence). The CDR3 bases are TGTGCCTGGAGTGTTGGGCAGTCCTCCTACGAGCAGTACTTC. Residues: CAWSVGQSSYEQYF.

The chain's CDR3 is CASSLEGSGNTIYF. The CDR3 coding sequence is TGTGCCAGCAGCTTGGAGGGGTCAGGAAACACCATATATTTT. The gene calls are TRBV5-6 and TRBJ1-3; tentative D call: TRBD1 (5 bases). The length of the CDR3 is 14 residues. Trimming stripped 0 bases from V and 4 bases from J, with 8 bases between. Per germline, CDR1 SGHDT and CDR2 YYEEEE.